This entry lists 26 T cell receptor beta chains sequenced from one sample in a study of T-cell reconstitution after alpha-beta-depleted transplantation in children. Unique molecular identifiers were incorporated during preparation of the TCRbeta library. TCRdb reprocessed the PCR reads via MiXCR and lists one record per CDR3 protein. Of 200,000 to 250,000 distinct CDR3 sequences listed, roughly 9% are singletons. Here the sequenced sample was PBMCs from the stem cell graft donor, taken from the stem cell graft. These receptors all come from a human donor who donated a stem cell graft to a child with acute lymphoblastic leukemia.

This chain uses TRBV7-2 with TRBJ2-5, with TRBD1 identical over 9 bases. The CDR3 totals 14 residues. Germline CDR1 SGHTA, CDR2 FQGNSA. V shed 5 bases, J shed 5 bases, and the junction held 6 bases outside the gene matches. The CDR3 here is CASSPWTGEETQYF. In DNA form, the CDR3 reads TGTGCCAGCAGCCCTTGGACAGGGGAGGAGACCCAGTACTTC. The full variable domain, its missing parts supplied by reference TRBV7-2 and TRBJ2-5, is GAGVSQSPSNKVTEKGKDVELRCDPISGHTALYWYRQSLGQGLEFLIYFQGNSAPDKSGLPSDRFSAERTGGSVSTLTIQRTQQEDSAVYLCASSPWTGEETQYFGPGTRLLVL.

This clonotype was counted ten times or more. This rearrangement joins TRBV5-1 to TRBJ2-7; perhaps TRBD1 as D (6 bases). Germline-derived CDR1 and CDR2 are SGHRS and YFSETQ. V dropped 0 bases and J dropped 0 bases, with 13 bases sitting between them. The CDR3 sequence is 16 residues long. For the CDR3, the DNA is TGCGCCAGCAGCTTGGCTTTGCCAGGGGACTCCTACGAGCAGTACTTC. This gives the protein CASSLALPGDSYEQYF.

This clonotype was picked up many times. The DNA of the CDR3 is TGCAGTGCTAGAGTCAAACGGGATCTCCGAGAGACCCAGTACTTC. Its protein is CSARVKRDLRETQYF. The genes are TRBV20-1 and TRBJ2-5; D may be TRBD2 (5 bases). Germline values: CDR1 DFQATT, CDR2 SNEGSKA (reference sequence). Trimming removed 1 base from V and 4 bases from J, with 16 bases in between. CDR3 size: 15 residues.

This clonotype was found many times. This chain uses TRBV7-2 with TRBJ1-1; D gene ambiguous. Germline V gene sequence: CDR1 SGHTA, CDR2 FQGNSA. CDR3 length equals 15 residues. Trimming left V 2 bases short and J 5 bases short, with 15 bases between. The CDR3 DNA reads TGTGCCAGCAGCTTACCAATCGGGTTAAGGACTGAAGCTTTCTTT. Translation gives CASSLPIGLRTEAFF.

This clonotype was found a few times. The rearrangement uses TRBV6-5 and TRBJ1-1; the D gene is possibly TRBD1 (6 bases). V lost 2 bases and J 3 bases, leaving 13 bases between the germline ends. There are 15 residues in the CDR3. Germline V gene sequence: CDR1 MNHEY, CDR2 SVGAGI. As DNA, the CDR3 is TGTGCCAGCAGTTACCACGGGGGGGCGGACACTGAAGCTTTCTTT. This codes for CASSYHGGADTEAFF.

The genes are TRBV7-9 and TRBJ2-7; tentatively, D is TRBD2 (6 bases). The V end was cut by 5 bases, the J end by 2 bases, with 25 bases between. The CDR3 totals 18 residues. Germline V CDR1 and CDR2: SEHNR, FQNEAQ (reference sequence). In DNA, the CDR3 is TGTGCCAGCAGCACCCCGAGGTTTCCTAGCGTCGTTACCTACGAGCAGTACTTC. Translation gives CASSTPRFPSVVTYEQYF. Supplemented by reference TRBV7-9 and TRBJ2-7, the full variable domain reads DTGVSQNPRHKITKRGQNVTFRCDPISEHNRLYWYRQTLGQGPEFLTYFQNEAQLEKSRLLSDRFSAERPKGSFSTLEIQRTEQGDSAMYLCASSTPRFPSVVTYEQYFGPGTRLTVT.

The chain employs TRBV9 and TRBJ1-6; D is possibly TRBD1 (5 bases). Germline CDR1 reads SGDLS; CDR2 reads YYNGEE. The V gene lost 3 bases and the J gene lost 4 bases, with 11 bases spanning the gap. The CDR3 runs 15 residues. CDR3 in DNA: TGTGCCAGCAGCGGACCGGGACGTTATAATTCACCCCTCCACTTT. Translating it yields CASSGPGRYNSPLHF.

This clonotype was counted many times. The J gene is TRBJ2-1, the V gene TRBV3-1; 13 bases line up with TRBD2. Germline CDR1 LGHDT, CDR2 YNNKEL (reference sequence). This CDR3 comprises 16 residues. Trimming removed 4 bases from V and 2 bases from J; junction bases left unmatched: 2. CDR3: CASSPTSGGAYNEQFF. The CDR3 region has the DNA TGTGCCAGCAGCCCCACTAGCGGGGGGGCCTACAATGAGCAGTTCTTC.

V and J are TRBV20-1 and TRBJ1-1; possible D gene TRBD1, 6 bases. Germline-derived CDR1 and CDR2 are DFQATT and SNEGSKA (reference sequence). V lost 3 bases, J lost 5 bases, and 22 bases lay in between. CDR3 length equals 16 residues. Here the CDR3 reads CSASQEGVIMRTEAFF. The CDR3 DNA reads as TGCAGTGCTAGTCAGGAGGGGGTAATCATGAGGACTGAAGCTTTCTTT.

This chain connects TRBV18 to TRBJ1-2; unclear D gene. Germline V gives CDR1 KGHSH, CDR2 LQKENI. Trimming pared 6 bases from V and 5 bases from J, leaving 16 bases between. The CDR3 is made up of 14 amino acids. CDR3 nucleotide sequence: TGTGCCAGCTCTCCTCTTGACAAAGAGTATGGCTACACCTTC. Its protein is CASSPLDKEYGYTF.

This clonotype has at least ten counts. V gene TRBV6-5 combines with J gene TRBJ1-3; D unresolved. The CDR3 has 16 amino acids. With 4 bases removed from V and 0 bases from J, the gap between germline ends came to 13 bases. Germline assignment: CDR1 MNHEY and CDR2 SVGAGI. The DNA of the CDR3 is TGTGCCAGCAGTTCTCTAGGGCTCTACTCTGGAAACACCATATATTTT. It codes for CASSSLGLYSGNTIYF.

V and J are TRBV18 and TRBJ2-1; a weak D match, TRBD1 (5 bases). Germline CDR1 and CDR2: KGHSH and LQKENI. The CDR3 loop spans 14 amino acids. The germline V and J ends were trimmed by 1 base and 1 base, with 5 bases remaining between them. Here the CDR3 DNA reads TGTGCCAGCTCACCACAGGGGTCCTACAATGAGCAGTTCTTC. Its protein is CASSPQGSYNEQFF.

This clonotype was seen ten or more times. The chain employs TRBV5-1 and TRBJ2-7; 7 bases map to TRBD1. Germline CDR1 SGHRS, CDR2 YFSETQ. The CDR3 consists of 15 residues. V was clipped by 3 bases and J by 1 base; unmatched bases: 7. The CDR3 DNA reads as TGCGCCAGCAGCTCACAACAGGGGCTATCCTACGAGCAGTACTTC. Amino acid sequence: CASSSQQGLSYEQYF.

This rearrangement joins TRBV5-6 to TRBJ1-2; a possible D gene is TRBD1 (5 bases). The CDR3 spans 15 residues. V gave up 1 base and J gave up 5 bases, with 15 bases separating them. CDR1 and CDR2 (germline): SGHDT, YYEEEE. This CDR3 is CASSLKQELGYGYTF. CDR3 in DNA: TGTGCCAGCAGCTTGAAACAGGAGTTGGGTTATGGCTACACCTTC.

This clonotype came up many times. The chain combines TRBV6-6 with TRBJ1-5; 7 bases match TRBD1. Per the germline V gene, CDR1 is MNHNY and CDR2 is SVGAGI (reference sequence). This CDR3 spans 17 amino acids. The V gene end was trimmed by 6 bases and the J gene end by 9 bases; junction bases not matched to a gene: 20. The CDR3: CASSNADTGVRKVPQHF. CDR3 sequence (DNA): TGTGCCAGCAGCAACGCCGATACAGGGGTGAGAAAGGTGCCCCAGCATTTT.

This clonotype was detected ten times or more. The chain is built from TRBV6-5 and TRBJ2-1, with TRBD2 matching 9 bases. Germline-derived CDR1 and CDR2 are MNHEY and SVGAGI. V shed 4 bases, J shed 6 bases, and the junction held 10 bases outside the gene matches. The CDR3 runs to 16 residues. The CDR3 DNA sequence: TGTGCCAGCAGTTCCTCCGGGACTAGCAACTCCAATGAGCAGTTCTTC. It translates to CASSSSGTSNSNEQFF.

The V and J genes are TRBV11-2 and TRBJ2-5; D may be TRBD1 (6 bases). V was pared by 5 bases and J by 5 bases, with 18 bases between. This CDR3 is 15 amino acids long. The germline CDR1 and CDR2 sequences are SGHAT and FQNNGV. The CDR3 DNA sequence: TGTGCCAGCAGCCAGTGGGACCTTGGGGGCGAGACCCAGTACTTC. Translated: CASSQWDLGGETQYF.

At least ten counts were recorded for this clonotype. The V and J genes are TRBV15 and TRBJ2-7, with unresolved D. V was clipped by 0 bases and J by 3 bases, with 9 bases between them. There are 14 residues in the CDR3. Germline assignment: CDR1 LNHNV and CDR2 YYDKDF (reference sequence). The CDR3 coding sequence is TGTGCCACCAGCAGAGATTGGCAGGACTACGAGCAGTACTTC. Protein sequence: CATSRDWQDYEQYF.

This chain links TRBV7-9 with TRBJ2-2; D gene ambiguous. There are 12 residues in the CDR3. The germline CDR1 and CDR2 sequences are SEHNR and FQNEAQ (reference sequence). With 1 base removed from V and 6 bases from J, the gap between germline ends came to 3 bases. CDR3 nucleotide sequence: TGTGCCAGCAGCTTAGAACCCGGGGAGCTGTTTTTT. Amino acids: CASSLEPGELFF.

This clonotype was detected many times. This chain joins TRBV12-3 or TRBV12-4 and TRBJ1-2; D ambiguous. This CDR3 spans 13 amino acids. With 3 bases removed from V and 8 bases from J, the gap between germline ends came to 13 bases. The DNA for the CDR3 is TGTGCCAGCAGTTTTTCCCTCGAGGGCGGCTACACCTTC. Protein product: CASSFSLEGGYTF.

This clonotype was counted at least ten times. This chain connects TRBV10-3 to TRBJ2-1, with 8 bases that match TRBD2. Germline CDR1 and CDR2: ENHRY and SYGVKD. This CDR3 spans 20 amino acids. V trimming: 0 bases; J trimming: 0 bases; junction bases outside the gene matches: 13. The chain's CDR3 is CAISESLAGGAPSSYNEQFF. CDR3 DNA: TGTGCCATCAGTGAGTCTCTGGCCGGGGGGGCCCCGAGCTCCTACAATGAGCAGTTCTTC.

This clonotype was observed a few times. V is TRBV11-2 and J is TRBJ2-1; 8 bases match TRBD1. Germline-derived CDR1 and CDR2 are SGHAT and FQNNGV. After removal of 5 bases from V and 3 bases from J, the junction contained 6 bases not matched to a gene. This CDR3 is 15 amino acids long. In DNA, the CDR3 is TGTGCCAGCAGCCGCCGGGACAGGATCTACAATGAGCAGTTCTTC. This encodes CASSRRDRIYNEQFF.

This clonotype was seen only a few times. The chain joins TRBV12-3 or TRBV12-4 to TRBJ2-4; D is perhaps TRBD1 (5 bases). The CDR3 loop spans 16 amino acids. The germline V and J ends were trimmed by 2 bases and 4 bases, with 15 bases remaining between them. The CDR3 protein is CASSLNGQGLKNIQYF. In DNA form, the CDR3 reads TGTGCCAGCAGTTTAAATGGGCAGGGTTTAAAAAACATTCAGTACTTC.

The chain is built from TRBV12-3 or TRBV12-4 and TRBJ2-7, with 10 nucleotides matching TRBD1. The CDR3 loop spans 14 amino acids. Unmatched junction bases numbered 7, after V lost 5 bases and J lost 6 bases. CDR3 residues: CASSTGTGVVEQYF. CDR3 bases: TGTGCCAGCAGTACCGGGACAGGGGTCGTCGAGCAGTACTTC.

The gene calls are TRBV3-1 and TRBJ2-2; tentative D call: TRBD1 (6 bases). V was cut by 1 base and J by 0 bases, with 15 bases left in between. Germline V CDR1 and CDR2: LGHDT, YNNKEL (reference sequence). The CDR3 extends over 18 amino acids. CDR3 DNA: TGTGCCAGCAGCCAAGCGGACCCAAGGACAGCGAACACCGGGGAGCTGTTTTTT. Translated, it gives CASSQADPRTANTGELFF.

The chain links TRBV19 to TRBJ1-1, with D possibly TRBD1 on 6 matching bases. The germline V and J ends were trimmed by 4 bases and 8 bases, with 17 bases remaining between them. CDR1 LNHDA and CDR2 SQIVND come from the germline V gene (reference sequence). This CDR3 contains 14 residues. The DNA of the CDR3 is TGTGCCAGTAGTACCAAATCATGGACAGCAGAAGCTTTCTTT. Translated: CASSTKSWTAEAFF.